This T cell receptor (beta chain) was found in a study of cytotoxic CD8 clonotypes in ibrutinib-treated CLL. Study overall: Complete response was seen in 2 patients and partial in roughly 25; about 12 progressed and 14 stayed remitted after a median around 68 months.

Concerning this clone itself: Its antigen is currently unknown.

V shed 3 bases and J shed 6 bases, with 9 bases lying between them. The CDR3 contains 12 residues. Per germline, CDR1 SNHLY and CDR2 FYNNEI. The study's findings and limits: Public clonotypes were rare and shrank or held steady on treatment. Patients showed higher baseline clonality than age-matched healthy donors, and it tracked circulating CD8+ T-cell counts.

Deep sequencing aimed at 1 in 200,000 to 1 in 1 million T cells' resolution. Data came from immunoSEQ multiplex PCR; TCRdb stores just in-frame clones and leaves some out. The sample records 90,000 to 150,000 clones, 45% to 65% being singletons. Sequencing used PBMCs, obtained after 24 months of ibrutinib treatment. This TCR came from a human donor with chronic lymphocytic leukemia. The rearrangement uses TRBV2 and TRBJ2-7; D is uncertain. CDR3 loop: CASSDSRVEQYF. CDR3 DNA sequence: TGTGCCAGCAGTGATAGTCGGGTCGAGCAGTACTTC. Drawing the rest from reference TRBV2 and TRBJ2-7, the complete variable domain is EPEVTQTPSHQVTQMGQEVILRCVPISNHLYFYWYRQILGQKVEFLVSFYNNEISEKSEIFDDQFSVERPDGSNFTLKIRSTKLEDSAMYFCASSDSRVEQYFGPGTRLTVT.